This T cell receptor beta chain was sequenced during a study of cytomegalovirus exposure and HLA in healthy donors. Germline V gene data show CDR1 as SEHNR and CDR2 as FQNEAQ (reference sequence). Trimming stripped 5 bases from V and 6 bases from J, with 26 bases between. The CDR3 contains 18 residues. The PCR employed 60 Vbeta primers together with 13 Jbeta primers. Repertoires were generated with immunoSEQ multiplex PCR, while TCRdb's copy carries only in-frame clones and drops some. The sample holds about 140,000 clones, around 75% seen once. This clone has just a few counts. V is TRBV7-9 and J is TRBJ2-1; tentative D call: TRBD2 (5 bases). This receptor was identified in a woman aged 25 to 45 in good health and CMV-seronegative. Sample: PBMCs. The CDR3 sequence is CASSLFGLASIGLNEQFF. DNA for the CDR3: TGTGCCAGCAGCCTGTTCGGGCTGGCCAGCATCGGACTCAATGAGCAGTTCTTC. Full variable domain (remainder filled in from reference TRBV7-9 and TRBJ2-1): DTGVSQNPRHKITKRGQNVTFRCDPISEHNRLYWYRQTLGQGPEFLTYFQNEAQLEKSRLLSDRFSAERPKGSFSTLEIQRTEQGDSAMYLCASSLFGLASIGLNEQFFGPGTRLTVL.